Below are 29 T cell receptor beta chains sequenced from a single sample in a study of cytomegalovirus exposure and HLA in healthy donors. PCR used 60 Vbeta primers and 13 Jbeta primers. Repertoires were generated with immunoSEQ multiplex PCR, while TCRdb's copy carries only in-frame clones and drops some. Here the sample spans under 200,000 clones, about 77% being singletons. The sequencing input was PBMCs. The origin of the receptors is a young man in good health and CMV-seronegative.

This clone was detected once. This rearrangement joins TRBV5-4 to TRBJ1-2, with TRBD1 matching 7 bases. The length of the CDR3 is 15 residues. With 4 bases clipped from V and 2 bases from J, the junction kept 8 bases outside the gene matches. Per germline, CDR1 SGHNT and CDR2 YYREEE (reference sequence). CDR3 amino acids: CASSPSSTGNYGYTF. The CDR3 nucleotides are TGTGCCAGCAGCCCCTCCTCGACAGGGAACTATGGCTACACCTTC.

The genes are TRBV5-1 and TRBJ1-3, with TRBD1 matching over 10 bases. The CDR3 has 15 amino acids. Germline V CDR1 and CDR2: SGHRS, YFSETQ. J gave up 6 bases and V 0 bases, and 3 bases lay outside the gene matches. CDR3: CASSLAGTGENTIYF. In DNA form, the CDR3 reads TGCGCCAGCAGCTTGGCCGGGACAGGGGAAAACACCATATATTTT.

V usage is TRBV12-5 and J usage is TRBJ2-5; no reliable D call. The V end was cut by 4 bases, the J end by 5 bases, with 8 bases between. The CDR3 extends over 12 amino acids. CDR1 LGHNT and CDR2 FRNRAP come from the germline V gene. CDR3 nucleotides: TGTGCTAGTGGTTCGGGTTTTGAGACCCAGTACTTC. This sequence encodes CASGSGFETQYF.

V gene TRBV9 combines with J gene TRBJ2-5, with 9 bases identical to TRBD2. The V segment lost 0 bases and the J segment 5 bases; nucleotides outside the gene matches: 11. The CDR3 is 17 amino acids. CDR1 is SGDLS and CDR2 is YYNGEE in the germline V gene. The CDR3 is CASSVGASGTLGETQYF. In nucleotides, the CDR3 is TGTGCCAGCAGCGTAGGGGCTAGCGGGACCCTCGGGGAGACCCAGTACTTC.

The chain couples TRBV6-6 to TRBJ2-1; possible D gene TRBD1, 6 bases. Germline V gene data show CDR1 as MNHNY and CDR2 as SVGAGI (reference sequence). The V end lost 5 bases, the J end lost 1 base, and 12 bases lay between the germline ends. CDR3 length: 15 residues. CDR3 residues: CASSQNRDSYNEQFF. The CDR3 bases are TGTGCCAGCAGTCAAAACAGGGATTCCTACAATGAGCAGTTCTTC.

This clone showed up just once. The rearrangement uses TRBV7-9 and TRBJ1-2, with a possible D match to TRBD1 (5 bases). The germline CDR1 and CDR2 sequences are SEHNR and FQNEAQ (reference sequence). V dropped 6 bases and J dropped 7 bases, with 21 bases sitting between them. CDR3 length: 15 residues. The CDR3: CASRTLGEEASGYTF. DNA of the CDR3: TGTGCCAGCAGAACGCTGGGGGAGGAGGCAAGTGGCTACACCTTC.

The chain combines TRBV7-9 with TRBJ2-3, with D maybe TRBD1 (6 bases). Germline CDR1 reads SEHNR; CDR2 reads FQNEAQ (reference sequence). This CDR3 is 15 amino acids long. V was pared by 3 bases and J by 1 base, with 11 bases between. The CDR3 coding sequence is TGTGCCAGCAGCTTGGGGGCAGGCCGCACAGATACGCAGTATTTT. Amino acid sequence: CASSLGAGRTDTQYF.

The chain employs TRBV28 and TRBJ1-6; a weak D match, TRBD1 (5 bases). The CDR3 covers 15 residues. V was trimmed by 10 bases and J by 5 bases, leaving 18 bases between them. CDR1 MDHEN and CDR2 SYDVKM come from the germline V gene. The CDR3 bases are TGTGCCACCAGAAAAACCGGGACTAATAATTCACCCCTCCACTTT. Residues: CATRKTGTNNSPLHF.

This clone was found once. The chain carries TRBV19 and TRBJ2-7; weak D call: TRBD1 (6 bases). Germline assignment: CDR1 LNHDA and CDR2 SQIVND (reference sequence). The CDR3 consists of 13 residues. The CDR3 region is CQGTGTPVRGQYF. The CDR3 nucleotides read TGTCAGGGGACCGGGACACCAGTCCGTGGGCAGTACTTC.

The V gene is TRBV21-1, the J gene TRBJ1-6. TRBV21-1 is described as a pseudogene. CDR3 length: 18 amino acids. CDR3 amino acids: CAIPIRLPSHSYNSPLHF. The CDR3 bases are TGTGCCATTCCGATTAGACTCCCGAGTCACTCCTATAATTCACCCCTCCACTTT.

The V call is TRBV6-5, the J call TRBJ2-5, with D perhaps matching TRBD1 (6 bases). V lost 5 bases and J 1 base, leaving 14 bases between the germline ends. This CDR3 is built from 15 residues. Germline V gene data show CDR1 as MNHEY and CDR2 as SVGAGI. The CDR3 protein is CASSGPDRFQETQYF. As DNA, the CDR3 is TGTGCCAGCAGTGGGCCCGACAGGTTCCAAGAGACCCAGTACTTC.

The V call is TRBV9, the J call TRBJ1-1; no firm D call. The CDR3 is made up of 14 amino acids. The V gene lost 4 bases and the J gene lost 5 bases, with 15 bases spanning the gap. CDR1 is SGDLS and CDR2 is YYNGEE in the germline V gene. CDR3 bases: TGTGCCAGCAGCCAAAGCGGTGGGTCGACTGAAGCTTTCTTT. This encodes CASSQSGGSTEAFF.

The chain employs TRBV10-1 and TRBJ2-1, with 11 bases fitting TRBD2. After removal of 5 bases from V and 7 bases from J, the junction contained 7 bases not matched to a gene. This CDR3 is built from 15 residues. Germline CDR1 reads WNHNN; CDR2 reads SYGVQD (reference sequence). CDR3 sequence: CASSPLAGGRNEQFF. Here the CDR3 DNA reads TGCGCCAGCAGTCCTTTAGCGGGGGGGCGTAATGAGCAGTTCTTC.

The CDR3 region is CASSYSFEGNTIYF. CDR3 DNA: TGTGCCAGCAGTTACTCCTTCGAGGGAAACACCATATATTTT. V usage is TRBV6-5 and J usage is TRBJ1-3; D call uncertain. The length of the CDR3 is 14 residues. Between the trimmed V and J ends, which lost 0 bases and 4 bases, there was a span of 7 bases. Germline loops: CDR1 MNHEY, CDR2 SVGAGI.

The chain recombines TRBV28 with TRBJ2-1; 8 bases fit TRBD1. The ends lost 9 bases at V and 4 bases at J; junction bases unmatched: 11. There are 15 residues in the CDR3. Germline-derived CDR1 and CDR2 are MDHEN and SYDVKM. The CDR3 spells CASFSWTGSYNEQFF. As DNA, the CDR3 is TGTGCCAGTTTTTCGTGGACAGGGTCGTACAATGAGCAGTTCTTC.

This clone was observed a single time. The rearrangement uses TRBV27 and TRBJ2-7; 7 bases agree with TRBD2. The CDR3 is 15 residues long. Germline assignment: CDR1 MNHEY and CDR2 SMNVEV (reference sequence). After removal of 7 bases from V and 5 bases from J, the junction contained 14 bases not matched to a gene. CDR3 protein: CASISRGGSGHEQYF. In DNA, the CDR3 is TGTGCCAGCATCTCAAGGGGCGGGAGTGGGCACGAGCAGTACTTC.

This clone showed up just once. The V and J genes are TRBV30 and TRBJ2-6; maybe TRBD2 (5 bases). Germline V lookup: CDR1 GTSNPN, CDR2 SVGIG (reference sequence). The CDR3 extends over 14 amino acids. Trimming stripped 4 bases from V and 1 base from J, with 8 bases between. This chain's CDR3 is CAWKRESGANVLTF. DNA of the CDR3: TGTGCCTGGAAACGGGAATCTGGGGCCAACGTCCTGACTTTC. Full variable domain (rest looked up from reference TRBV30 and TRBJ2-6): SQTIHQWPATLVQPVGSPLSLECTVEGTSNPNLYWYRQAAGRGLQLLFYSVGIGQISSEVPQNLSASRPQDRQFILSSKKLLLSDSGFYLCAWKRESGANVLTFGAGSRLTVL.

This clone was seen more than once but under ten times. This chain links TRBV10-3 with TRBJ1-2, with 8 positions matching TRBD1. CDR3 length equals 17 residues. Germline CDR1 and CDR2: ENHRY and SYGVKD. With 1 base clipped from V and 1 base from J, the junction kept 8 bases outside the gene matches. The CDR3 loop is CAISEFPRGQDNYGYTF. The DNA for the CDR3 is TGTGCCATCAGTGAGTTCCCCCGGGGACAGGATAACTATGGCTACACCTTC.

The chain employs TRBV10-3 and TRBJ2-7, with 9 nucleotides matching TRBD2. V shed 1 base, J shed 2 bases, and the junction held 3 bases outside the gene matches. The CDR3 runs 15 residues. Germline V gene data show CDR1 as ENHRY and CDR2 as SYGVKD. The CDR3 is CAISELTSGTYEQYF. Here the CDR3 DNA reads TGTGCCATCAGTGAGTTGACTAGCGGCACCTACGAGCAGTACTTC.

The chain joins TRBV7-3 to TRBJ2-7; 9 bases are a match to TRBD1. The germline CDR1 and CDR2 sequences are SGHTA and FQGTGA. CDR3 size: 14 residues. The trim removed 4 bases at V and 2 bases at J, leaving 3 bases unmatched. For the CDR3, the DNA is TGTGCCAGCAGCTCCGGGACAGGGCCCTACGAGCAGTACTTC. As protein: CASSSGTGPYEQYF. Full variable domain (missing parts from reference TRBV7-3 and TRBJ2-7): GAGVSQTPSNKVTEKGKYVELRCDPISGHTALYWYRQSLGQGPEFLIYFQGTGAADDSGLPNDRFFAVRPEGSVSTLKIQRTERGDSAVYLCASSSGTGPYEQYFGPGTRLTVT.

This clone was seen more than once but under ten times. The chain links TRBV30 to TRBJ2-2; D is possibly TRBD1 (5 bases). This CDR3 comprises 19 residues. Germline CDR1 and CDR2: GTSNPN and SVGIG (reference sequence). Trimming stripped 0 bases from V and 0 bases from J, with 20 bases between. The CDR3 loop reads CAWSVFGAVERTNTGELFF. For the CDR3, the DNA is TGTGCCTGGAGTGTATTTGGGGCAGTAGAACGGACGAACACCGGGGAGCTGTTTTTT.

The chain employs TRBV30 and TRBJ2-7, with D possibly TRBD2 on 7 matching bases. Germline V lookup: CDR1 GTSNPN, CDR2 SVGIG (reference sequence). Trimming took 3 bases from V and 3 from J, leaving 18 bases between them. CDR3 size: 15 residues. CDR3 protein: CAWRVGGLALYEQYF. As DNA, the CDR3 is TGTGCCTGGAGGGTCGGGGGGCTAGCCCTCTACGAGCAGTACTTC.

This chain uses TRBV4-1 with TRBJ2-1, with 7 bases that match TRBD2. V shed 0 bases and J 0 bases; nucleotides not matched to a gene: 5. CDR3 length equals 17 residues. Germline V lookup: CDR1 MGHRA, CDR2 YSYEKL. The CDR3 loop reads CASSQDLSGGSYNEQFF. CDR3 sequence (DNA): TGCGCCAGCAGCCAAGATCTGTCGGGGGGCTCCTACAATGAGCAGTTCTTC.

The chain employs TRBV7-9 and TRBJ2-3, with D possibly TRBD1 on 6 matching bases. The CDR3 runs 14 residues. V shed 1 base and J shed 6 bases, with 11 bases lying between them. The germline V gene has CDR1 SEHNR and CDR2 FQNEAQ (reference sequence). CDR3 amino acids: CASSLVGGGDTQYF. Written as DNA, the CDR3 is TGTGCCAGCAGCTTAGTAGGGGGTGGGGATACGCAGTATTTT.

The rearrangement joins TRBV7-3 to TRBJ2-1; TRBD2 might be the D (6 bases). V was trimmed by 1 base and J by 8 bases, leaving 21 bases between them. This CDR3 has 17 residues. Germline V CDR1 and CDR2: SGHTA, FQGTGA. This CDR3 is CASSLNPRLGRSDEQFF. Written as DNA, the CDR3 is TGTGCCAGCAGCTTAAATCCCCGACTAGGGAGGTCGGATGAGCAGTTCTTC.

V usage is TRBV4-3 and J usage is TRBJ2-1, with a tentative D call TRBD2 (6 bases). The CDR3 runs 15 residues. Trimming left V 1 base short and J 0 bases short, with 7 bases between. In germline, CDR1 is LGHNA, CDR2 YSLEER. The CDR3 is CASSQGGVSYNEQFF. CDR3 bases: TGCGCCAGCAGCCAAGGGGGGGTCTCCTACAATGAGCAGTTCTTC.

The rearrangement links TRBV28 to TRBJ1-5; no reliable D call. Trimming took 5 bases from V and 4 from J, leaving 12 bases between them. This CDR3 contains 14 residues. The germline V gene encodes CDR1 MDHEN and CDR2 SYDVKM. CDR3 amino acids: CASSQLLSNQPQHF. The CDR3 nucleotides read TGTGCCAGCAGTCAACTGCTCTCAAATCAGCCCCAGCATTTT. Full variable domain (rest looked up from reference TRBV28 and TRBJ1-5): DVKVTQSSRYLVKRTGEKVFLECVQDMDHENMFWYRQDPGLGLRLIYFSYDVKMKEKGDIPEGYSVSREKKERFSLILESASTNQTSMYLCASSQLLSNQPQHFGDGTRLSIL.

The chain recombines TRBV28 with TRBJ1-3; TRBD1 matches 7 bases. In germline, CDR1 is MDHEN, CDR2 SYDVKM. CDR3 length: 14 amino acids. Trimming removed 4 bases from V and 5 bases from J; junction bases left unmatched: 5. CDR3 bases: TGTGCCAGCAGTTCCCCGACAGGGAGAAACACCATATATTTT. Protein product: CASSSPTGRNTIYF.

Here the CDR3 DNA reads TGTGCCAGCAGCTTAGGCCAAGGGGGCGATAGCAATCAGCCCCAGCATTTT. It translates to CASSLGQGGDSNQPQHF. This chain joins TRBV13 and TRBJ1-5; 7 bases fit TRBD1. Germline V gene lookup returns CDR1 PRHDT and CDR2 FYEKMQ (reference sequence). V trimming: 0 bases; J trimming: 0 bases; junction bases outside the gene matches: 5. The CDR3 sequence is 17 residues long.